The T cell receptor (beta chain) under discussion was sequenced for a study of T cells in localized non-small cell lung cancer. Overall study results and limits: Sequencing involved a lone tumor region, leaving heterogeneity possible. In adjacent lung appeared a median roughly 56 of the top 100 tumor clones. Of the tissues analyzed, uninvolved adjacent lung showed maximal T cell clonality, greater than tumor. Blood T cell density predicted longer survival; adjacent-lung clonality, shorter.

Points on this clone: What it binds is unknown.

The CDR3 covers 14 residues. Germline CDR1 is MNHNY and CDR2 is SVGAGI (reference sequence). After removal of 5 bases from V and 5 bases from J, the junction contained 6 bases not matched to a gene. Libraries were prepared by immunoSEQ multiplex PCR; TCRdb keeps only in-frame clonotypes and omits some of them. The table lists 25,000 to 30,000 clones, approximately 90% of them singletons, with under 30% in the top ten. This chain joins TRBV6-6 and TRBJ1-1; 9 bases match TRBD1. The material was peripheral blood, obtained before any cancer treatment. The TCR comes from a female donor over 55 with stage I lung adenocarcinoma. The CDR3 nucleotides read TGTGCCAGCAGTGACGGACAGGGGAGAACTGAAGCTTTCTTT. This translates into CASSDGQGRTEAFF.